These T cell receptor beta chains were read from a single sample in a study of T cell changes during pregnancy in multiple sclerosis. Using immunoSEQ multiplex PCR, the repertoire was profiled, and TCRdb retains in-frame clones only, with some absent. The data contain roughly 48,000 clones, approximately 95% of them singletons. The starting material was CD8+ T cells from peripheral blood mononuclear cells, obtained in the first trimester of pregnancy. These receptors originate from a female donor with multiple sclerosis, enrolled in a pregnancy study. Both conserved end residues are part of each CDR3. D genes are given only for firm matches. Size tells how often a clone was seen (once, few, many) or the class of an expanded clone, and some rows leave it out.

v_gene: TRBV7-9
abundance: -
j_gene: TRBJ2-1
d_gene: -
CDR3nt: TGTGCCAGCAGCTCCCGAGGGGGCTCGGGAGGGTCACGGGGTGAGCAGTTCTTC
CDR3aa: CASSSRGGSGGSRGEQFF

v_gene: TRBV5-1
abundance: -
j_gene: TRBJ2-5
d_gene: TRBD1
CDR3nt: TGCGCCAGCAGCCCATTAACTACAGGGGGCCTGAAGACCCAGTACTTC
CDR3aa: CASSPLTTGGLKTQYF

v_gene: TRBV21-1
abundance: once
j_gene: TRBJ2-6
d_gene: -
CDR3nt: TGTGCCAGCAGCATGTCCCGGGACAGGGATGGGGCCAACGTCCTGACTTTC
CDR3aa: CASSMSRDRDGANVLTF

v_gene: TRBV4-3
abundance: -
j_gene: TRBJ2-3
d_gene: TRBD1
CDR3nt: TGCGCCAGCAGTCACGGGACAGACCCCATTTTACGCACAGATACGCAGTATTTT
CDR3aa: CASSHGTDPILRTDTQYF

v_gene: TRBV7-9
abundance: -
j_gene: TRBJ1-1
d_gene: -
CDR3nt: TGTGCCAGCAGCTTGGGGCCCACTGAAGCTTTCTTT
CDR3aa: CASSLGPTEAFF

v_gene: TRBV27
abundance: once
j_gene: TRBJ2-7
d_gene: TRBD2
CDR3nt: TGTGCCAGCAGTTTGACTAGCATCAACGAGCAGTACTTC
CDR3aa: CASSLTSINEQYF

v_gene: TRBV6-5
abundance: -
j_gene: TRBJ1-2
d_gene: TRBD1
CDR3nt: TGTGCCAGCATAGCGGGACAGGGGGGCTATGGCTACACCTTC
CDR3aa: CASIAGQGGYGYTF

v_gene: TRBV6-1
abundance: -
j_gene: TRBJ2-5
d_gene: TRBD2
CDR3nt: TGTGCCAGCAGTGAGAAGGCTAGCGGCTCCCAGACCCAGTACTTC
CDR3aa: CASSEKASGSQTQYF

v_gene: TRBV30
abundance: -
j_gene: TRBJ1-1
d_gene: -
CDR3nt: TGTGCCTGGAGTTCAACAGGATTGGTCACTGAAGCTTTCTTT
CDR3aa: CAWSSTGLVTEAFF

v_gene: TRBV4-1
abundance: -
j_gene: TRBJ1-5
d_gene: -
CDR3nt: TGCGCCAGCAGCCAAGGGACAGCTAGCAATCAGCCCCAGCATTTT
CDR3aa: CASSQGTASNQPQHF

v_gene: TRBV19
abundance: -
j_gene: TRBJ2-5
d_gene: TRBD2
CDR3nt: TGTGCCAGTAGTGACACTAGCGGGGCCAAGCGGACCCAGTACTTC
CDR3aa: CASSDTSGAKRTQYF

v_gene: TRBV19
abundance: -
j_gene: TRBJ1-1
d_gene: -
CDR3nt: TGTGCCAGCGGGGGGAGGGGAATGAACACTGAAGCTTTCTTT
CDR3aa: CASGGRGMNTEAFF

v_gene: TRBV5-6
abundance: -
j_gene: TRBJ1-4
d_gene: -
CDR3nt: TGTGCCAGCAGCTTGCGGGTTGCAACTAATGAAAAACTGTTTTTT
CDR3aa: CASSLRVATNEKLFF

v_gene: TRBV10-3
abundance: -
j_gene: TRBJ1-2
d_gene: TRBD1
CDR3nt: TGTGCCATCAGTGAGACGGGACAGGATGGCTACACCTTC
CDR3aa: CAISETGQDGYTF

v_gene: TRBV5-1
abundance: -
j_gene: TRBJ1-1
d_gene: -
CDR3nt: TGCGCCAGCAGCTTGACAGGGAGCGGTTACACTGAAGCTTTCTTT
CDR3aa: CASSLTGSGYTEAFF

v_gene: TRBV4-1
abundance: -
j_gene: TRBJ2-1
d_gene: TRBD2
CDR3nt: TGCGCCAGCAGCCAATTGACTAGCGGTTACAATGAGCAGTTCTTC
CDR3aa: CASSQLTSGYNEQFF

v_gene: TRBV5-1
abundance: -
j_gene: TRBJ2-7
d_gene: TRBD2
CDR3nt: TGCGCCAGCAGCTCCGGACTAGCGGAGTCCTACGAGCAGTACTTC
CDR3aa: CASSSGLAESYEQYF

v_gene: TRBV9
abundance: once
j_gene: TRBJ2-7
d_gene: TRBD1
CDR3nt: TGTGCCAGCAGCGTGGGGACAGGGGTCTACGAGCAGTACTTC
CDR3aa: CASSVGTGVYEQYF

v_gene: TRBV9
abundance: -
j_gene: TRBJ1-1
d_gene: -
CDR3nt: TGTGCCAGCAGCCAAGGACGGAGGAGGCCCACTGAAGCTTTCTTT
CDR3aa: CASSQGRRRPTEAFF

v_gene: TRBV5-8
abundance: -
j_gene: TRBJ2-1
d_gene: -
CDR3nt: TGTGCCAGCCAAACTGGGCCCTCCTACAATGAGCAGTTCTTC
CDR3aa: CASQTGPSYNEQFF

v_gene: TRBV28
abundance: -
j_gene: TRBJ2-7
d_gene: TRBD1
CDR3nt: TGTGCCAGCAGTTTGGGACAGCCCTACGAGCAGTACTTC
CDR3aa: CASSLGQPYEQYF

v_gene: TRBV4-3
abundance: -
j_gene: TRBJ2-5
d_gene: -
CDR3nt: TGCGCCAGCAGCCAAGATGGAGGGCTACAAGAGACCCAGTACTTC
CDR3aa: CASSQDGGLQETQYF

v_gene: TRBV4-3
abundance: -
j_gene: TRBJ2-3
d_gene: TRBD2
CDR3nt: TGCGCCAGCAGCCAAGTGGTAGCGGGAGAAGGGGCAGATACGCAGTATTTT
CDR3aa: CASSQVVAGEGADTQYF

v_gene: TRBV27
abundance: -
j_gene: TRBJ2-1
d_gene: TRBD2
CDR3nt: TGTGCCAGCAGTCTGAGCGGGAATTACAATGAGCAGTTCTTC
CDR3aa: CASSLSGNYNEQFF

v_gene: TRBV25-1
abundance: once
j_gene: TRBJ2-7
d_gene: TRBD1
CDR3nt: TGTGCCAGCAGTGAATCATTGGGACAGGGGAACGAGCAGTACTTC
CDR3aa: CASSESLGQGNEQYF

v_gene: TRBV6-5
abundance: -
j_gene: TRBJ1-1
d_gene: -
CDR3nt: TGTGCCAGCAGTTACTACCTAGGGAACACTGAAGCTTTCTTT
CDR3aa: CASSYYLGNTEAFF

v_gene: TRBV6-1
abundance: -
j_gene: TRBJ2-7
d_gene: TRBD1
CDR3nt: TGTGCCAGCAGTGAAGAGACAGGGGGTTCCTACGAGCAGTACTTC
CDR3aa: CASSEETGGSYEQYF

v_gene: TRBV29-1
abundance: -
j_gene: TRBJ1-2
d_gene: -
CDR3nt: TGCAGCGTTGAAGAAGAGTCGTGGGGGCCTCAGAGCTACACCTTC
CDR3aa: CSVEEESWGPQSYTF

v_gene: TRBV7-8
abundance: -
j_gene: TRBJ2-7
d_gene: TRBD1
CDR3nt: TGTGCCAGCAGCTTAACCTTACAGGGGCCAACCTACGAGCAGTACTTC
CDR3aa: CASSLTLQGPTYEQYF

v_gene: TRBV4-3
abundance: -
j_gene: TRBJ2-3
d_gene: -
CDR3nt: TGCGCCAGCAGCCAACAAGAGGGGGTTTGGGACACAGATACGCAGTATTTT
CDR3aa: CASSQQEGVWDTDTQYF

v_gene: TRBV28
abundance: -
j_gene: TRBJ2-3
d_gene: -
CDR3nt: TGTGCCAGCCCATACCACCACAGGGTAGGGAGCACAGATACGCAGTATTTT
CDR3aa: CASPYHHRVGSTDTQYF

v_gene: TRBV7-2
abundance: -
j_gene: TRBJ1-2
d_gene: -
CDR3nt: TGTGCCAGCAGTGACAGCAACTATGGCTACACCTTC
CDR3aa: CASSDSNYGYTF

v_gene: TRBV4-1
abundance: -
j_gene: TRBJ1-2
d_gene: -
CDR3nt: TGCGCCAGCAGCCCTTTTAGTTGGGGGGGCGCTGGCTATGGCTACACCTTC
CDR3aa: CASSPFSWGGAGYGYTF

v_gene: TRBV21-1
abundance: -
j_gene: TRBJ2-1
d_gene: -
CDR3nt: TGTGCCAGCAGCAAAGTTGGAGGGTGTGGGGCCTCCTACAATGAGCAGTTCTTC
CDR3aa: CASSKVGGCGASYNEQFF

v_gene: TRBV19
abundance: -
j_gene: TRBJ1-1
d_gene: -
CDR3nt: TGTGCCAGCCAACAGGGCGGCACTGAAGCTTTCTTT
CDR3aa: CASQQGGTEAFF

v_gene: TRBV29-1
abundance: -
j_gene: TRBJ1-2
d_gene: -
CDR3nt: TGCAGCGTTGAAGAGCAGGGGATAGGAGGCTACACCTTC
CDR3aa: CSVEEQGIGGYTF

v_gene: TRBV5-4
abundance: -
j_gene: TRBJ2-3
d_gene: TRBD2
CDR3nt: TGTGCCAGCAGCTTCCCAGGACTAGCGGGAGTGGGGGATACGCAGTATTTT
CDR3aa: CASSFPGLAGVGDTQYF

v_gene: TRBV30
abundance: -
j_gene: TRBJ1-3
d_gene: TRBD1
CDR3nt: TGTGCCTGGAGTAGCGGACAGGGGGAAAACACCATATATTTT
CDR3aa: CAWSSGQGENTIYF

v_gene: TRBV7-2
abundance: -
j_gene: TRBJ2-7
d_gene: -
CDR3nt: TGTGCCAGCAGCTTAGTGAGCGGGACAGGTTCCTACGAGCAGTACTTC
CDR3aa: CASSLVSGTGSYEQYF

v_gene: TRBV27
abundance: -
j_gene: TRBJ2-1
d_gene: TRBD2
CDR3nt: TGTGCCAGCAGTTTATTGGTAGCGGGAGTATACAATGAGCAGTTCTTC
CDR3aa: CASSLLVAGVYNEQFF

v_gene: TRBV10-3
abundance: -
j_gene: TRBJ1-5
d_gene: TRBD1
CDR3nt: TGTGCCATCAGTGAATTCTTACAGGGGGCCAATCAGCCCCAGCATTTT
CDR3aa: CAISEFLQGANQPQHF

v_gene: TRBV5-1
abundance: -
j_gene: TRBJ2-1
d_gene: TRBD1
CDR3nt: TGCGCCAGCAGCTCTGGACAGGGGGCAAGTGAGCAGTTCTTC
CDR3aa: CASSSGQGASEQFF

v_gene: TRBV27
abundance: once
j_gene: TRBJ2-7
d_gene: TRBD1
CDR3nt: TGTGCCAGCAGTTTATTAGGCCCAAGACAGGGGGCCGACGAGCAGTACTTC
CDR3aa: CASSLLGPRQGADEQYF

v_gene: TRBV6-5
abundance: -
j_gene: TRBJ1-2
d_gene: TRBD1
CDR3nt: TGTGCCAGCAGTTATCTCGGACAGGGGGCGGAGGGCTACACCTTC
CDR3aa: CASSYLGQGAEGYTF

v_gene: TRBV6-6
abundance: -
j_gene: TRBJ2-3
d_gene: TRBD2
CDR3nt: TGTGCCAGCAGTTACGAAGCGGGAGTAGTCACAGATACGCAGTATTTT
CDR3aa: CASSYEAGVVTDTQYF

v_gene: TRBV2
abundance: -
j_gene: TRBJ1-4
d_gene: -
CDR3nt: TGTGCCAGCAGTGGGGGGGATCCTCCAACTAATGAAAAACTGTTTTTT
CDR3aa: CASSGGDPPTNEKLFF

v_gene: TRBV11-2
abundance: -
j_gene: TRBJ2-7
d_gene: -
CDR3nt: TGTGCCAGCAGCCATTGGTTGAGGGCAACCCCCTACGAGCAGTACTTC
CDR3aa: CASSHWLRATPYEQYF

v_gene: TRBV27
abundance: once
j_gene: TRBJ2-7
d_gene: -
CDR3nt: TGTGCCAGCAGTAGCAGGGAGGTCTACGAGCAGTACTTC
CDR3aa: CASSSREVYEQYF

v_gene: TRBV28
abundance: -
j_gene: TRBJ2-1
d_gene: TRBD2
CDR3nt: TGTGCCAGCAGCCACCCCCCTCCCGGGACTAGCGGGAGAGGATCCTACAATGAGCAGTTCTTC
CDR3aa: CASSHPPPGTSGRGSYNEQFF

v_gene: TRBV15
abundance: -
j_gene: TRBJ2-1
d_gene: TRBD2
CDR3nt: TGTGCCACCAGCAGGGGAACTAGCGGGAGGAGGGTTGAGCAGTTCTTC
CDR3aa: CATSRGTSGRRVEQFF

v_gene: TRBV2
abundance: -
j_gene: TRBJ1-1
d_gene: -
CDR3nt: TGTGCCAGCAGTGTCGTCGGGGGAGCGGGCACTGAAGCTTTCTTT
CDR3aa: CASSVVGGAGTEAFF

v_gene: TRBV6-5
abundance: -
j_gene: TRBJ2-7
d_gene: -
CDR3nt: TGTGCCAGCACCTTTGGCGGGACCTACGAGCAGTACTTC
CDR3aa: CASTFGGTYEQYF

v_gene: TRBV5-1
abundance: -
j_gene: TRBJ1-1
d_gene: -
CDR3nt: TGCGCCAGCAGCTTGGGAGACAGCCCAAACACTGAAGCTTTCTTT
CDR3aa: CASSLGDSPNTEAFF

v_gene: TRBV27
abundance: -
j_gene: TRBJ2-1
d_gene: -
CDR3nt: TGTGCCAGCAGTTTATCGGCAGGATACAATGAGCAGTTCTTC
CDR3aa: CASSLSAGYNEQFF

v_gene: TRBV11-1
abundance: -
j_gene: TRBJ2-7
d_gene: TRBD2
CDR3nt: TGTGCCAGCAGCAAAGGGTGGGGGACTAACTCCTACGAGCAGTACTTC
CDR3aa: CASSKGWGTNSYEQYF

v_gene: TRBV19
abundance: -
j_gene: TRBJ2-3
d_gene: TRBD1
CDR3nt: TGTGCCAGTACCCCGACAGGGCTCACAGATACGCAGTATTTT
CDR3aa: CASTPTGLTDTQYF

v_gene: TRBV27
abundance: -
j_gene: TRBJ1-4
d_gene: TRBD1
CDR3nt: TGTGCCAGCAGTAGGGCAGGGGGCGCCTTAGGAGAAAAACTGTTTTTT
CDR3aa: CASSRAGGALGEKLFF

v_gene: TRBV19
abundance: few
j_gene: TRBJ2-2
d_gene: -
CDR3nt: TGTGCCAGTACCAGGGCCGGGGAGCTGTTTTTT
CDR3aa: CASTRAGELFF

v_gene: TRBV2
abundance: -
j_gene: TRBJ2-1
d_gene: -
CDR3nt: TGTGCCAGCAGTGAAGGCGCAAACAATGAGCAGTTCTTC
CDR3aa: CASSEGANNEQFF

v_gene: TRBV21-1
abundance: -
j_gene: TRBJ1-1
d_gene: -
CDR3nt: TGTGCCAGCAGCAAACAGACAGGTGGTGACACTGAAGCTTTCTTT
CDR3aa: CASSKQTGGDTEAFF